Listed here is a single TCR beta chain. Its specificity is not known. Extraction yielded at least 5 micrograms of total RNA per sample. The data belong to a study of blood T cells in healthy people across ages. Regarding the study as a whole: PBMCs that were unsorted prevented a conclusive naive versus antigen-experienced comparison.

Germline CDR1 is SQVTM and CDR2 is ANQGSEA. Trimming stripped 0 bases from V and 5 bases from J, with 7 bases between. The CDR3 spans 12 residues. Combining a sample-barcoded 5' primer with a J-beta primer mix, a second PCR ran for roughly 7 to 12 cycles. TCRdb re-called the 5' RACE reads with MiXCR, one entry per CDR3 protein. The data contain around 1,000,000 distinct CDR3 sequences, approximately 25% of them singletons. These data also formed part of another study, on T cells of mothers and their children. That source reports: Three mothers and their six children, all healthy Caucasians, donated.

V and J are TRBV29-1 and TRBJ1-2; a possible D gene is TRBD1 (5 bases). The sequence was obtained from a girl aged 2 to 9 in good health. The sequenced material came from blood. The CDR3 spells CSVEDQGYGYTF. The CDR3 region has the DNA TGCAGCGTTGAAGATCAGGGTTATGGCTACACCTTC.